This TCR beta chain was sequenced in a study of long-term antiretroviral therapy in people with HIV. Sequencing used immunoSEQ v3.0 at survey level. Each sample had sequencing targeting about 40,000-50,000 T-cell genomes. The table came from immunoSEQ multiplex PCR; TCRdb's copy has only in-frame clones and leaves some out. Of roughly 20,000 clones in the sample, around 85% were seen once. Study outcomes and limitations: Collection of the blood took place between about 2003 and 2017. The ART regimens in use then may have been less effective than current ones.

The germline CDR1 and CDR2 sequences are KGHSH and LQKENI. Losses at the gene ends were 5 bases for V and 7 bases for J; bases not matched to a gene: 5. The CDR3 totals 13 residues. Of note for this clone: Its antigen is not known.

The rearrangement links TRBV18 to TRBJ2-1; 7 nucleotides align to TRBD1. The sequencing used unsorted PBMCs, collected 4 years after starting antiretroviral therapy. The clonotype was recovered from a man aged 18 to 30 with HIV. CDR3 DNA: TGTGCCAGCTCAAGAGACAGGGCGAATGAGCAGTTCTTC. Its translation is CASSRDRANEQFF.